This TCR beta chain is from a study of OX40 agonist ivuxolimab in advanced cancers. The V end lost 5 bases, the J end lost 4 bases, and 12 bases lay between the germline ends. Germline values: CDR1 SNHLY, CDR2 FYNNEI. The CDR3 loop spans 15 amino acids. This clone showed up just once. Patients who had autoimmune disease history or got systemic immunosuppression were left out. Profiled with immunoSEQ multiplex PCR; TCRdb holds only in-frame clones, not every one. The sample includes around 72,000 clones, about 86% of them seen just once. This specimen was CD4+ or CD8+ T cells sorted from blood, taken in a trial of the OX40 agonist ivuxolimab. The receptor was derived from an adult with an advanced solid tumor such as melanoma, head and neck, liver or kidney cancer. This chain links TRBV2 with TRBJ1-6; D gene ambiguous. CDR3 coding DNA: TGTGCCAGCAGTCCTCCTTCACCTTATAATTCACCCCTCCACTTT. Translated, it gives CASSPPSPYNSPLHF. The full variable domain, with the rest looked up from reference TRBV2 and TRBJ1-6, is EPEVTQTPSHQVTQMGQEVILRCVPISNHLYFYWYRQILGQKVEFLVSFYNNEISEKSEIFDDQFSVERPDGSNFTLKIRSTKLEDSAMYFCASSPPSPYNSPLHFGNGTRLTVT.